Presented here are 23 T cell receptor beta chains from one specimen sequenced in a study of blood T cell repertoires in COVID-19. The assay was immunoSEQ multiplex PCR, and TCRdb's table has in-frame clones only and misses some. The sample lists tens of thousands of clones, around 89% seen once, with over 15% in the top ten. Material for sequencing was peripheral blood. The receptors were sampled from a woman between 55 and 75 years old with COVID-19, enrolled during active disease.

The chain is built from TRBV19 and TRBJ1-1; perhaps TRBD1 as D (6 bases). With 6 bases removed from V and 5 bases from J, the gap between germline ends came to 13 bases. This CDR3 has 13 amino acids. Germline loops: CDR1 LNHDA, CDR2 SQIVND (reference sequence). The CDR3 DNA sequence: TGTGCCAGTAGAAGACGACAGGAAACTGAAGCTTTCTTT. This encodes CASRRRQETEAFF.

The J gene is TRBJ2-6, the V gene TRBV30, with TRBD2 identical over 7 bases. The CDR3 is 14 amino acids. The trim removed 4 bases at V and 2 bases at J, leaving 2 bases unmatched. CDR1 is GTSNPN, CDR2 SVGIG, per germline (reference sequence). The CDR3 nucleotides are TGTGCCTGGATACGGGGGGCTGGGGCCAACGTCCTGACTTTC. This translates into CAWIRGAGANVLTF. The variable domain in full, with the rest retrieved from reference TRBV30 and TRBJ2-6, is SQTIHQWPATLVQPVGSPLSLECTVEGTSNPNLYWYRQAAGRGLQLLFYSVGIGQISSEVPQNLSASRPQDRQFILSSKKLLLSDSGFYLCAWIRGAGANVLTFGAGSRLTVL.

On this clone itself: The junction departs from the called germline gene at one end, perhaps through a read error. The J gene is TRBJ2-2, the V gene TRBV19; D unclear. This CDR3 region has 15 residues. CDR1 is LNHDA and CDR2 is SQIVND in the germline V gene (reference sequence). CDR3 loop: CASSTRQVNAGELFF. DNA of the CDR3: TGTGCCAGTAGTACCAGGCAGGTGAACGCCGGGGAGCTGTTTTTT.

The genes are TRBV28 and TRBJ2-7; 9 bases are shared with TRBD1. CDR1 and CDR2 from the germline V gene are MDHEN and SYDVKM. The CDR3 runs 14 residues. V shed 5 bases and J 4 bases; nucleotides not matched to a gene: 6. The CDR3 is CASSASGTGYEQYF. The CDR3 DNA sequence: TGTGCCAGCAGTGCGTCCGGGACAGGGTACGAGCAGTACTTC. Full variable domain (rest looked up from reference TRBV28 and TRBJ2-7): DVKVTQSSRYLVKRTGEKVFLECVQDMDHENMFWYRQDPGLGLRLIYFSYDVKMKEKGDIPEGYSVSREKKERFSLILESASTNQTSMYLCASSASGTGYEQYFGPGTRLTVT.

The gene calls are TRBV5-1 and TRBJ1-2; 7 bases are a match to TRBD1. The CDR3 is 15 residues long. CDR1 is SGHRS and CDR2 is YFSETQ in the germline V gene. J gave up 4 bases and V 3 bases, and 9 bases lay outside the gene matches. The CDR3 region has the DNA TGCGCCAGCAGCTGGAACGACAGGGAAAGCTATGGCTACACCTTC. Protein product: CASSWNDRESYGYTF.

The V gene is TRBV28, the J gene TRBJ1-1; weak D call: TRBD1 (5 bases). With 4 bases removed from V and 0 bases from J, the gap between germline ends came to 9 bases. Germline CDR1 reads MDHEN; CDR2 reads SYDVKM. This CDR3 is 14 amino acids long. In DNA, the CDR3 is TGTGCCAGCAGTTCCGGGACTGTGAACACTGAAGCTTTCTTT. It translates to CASSSGTVNTEAFF.

A single count supports this clone. A read error may produce the germline difference seen at one junction end. The chain employs TRBV11-2 and TRBJ1-4; D remains ambiguous. The CDR3 covers 17 residues. Per the germline V gene, CDR1 is SGHAT and CDR2 is FQNNGV. This CDR3 is CASSLDAQVATNEKLFF. Here the CDR3 DNA reads TGTGCCAGCAGTTTAGACGCCCAGGTTGCAACTAATGAAAAACTGTTTTTT.

This clone was detected only a few times. The chain recombines TRBV9 with TRBJ2-7; no clear D gene. Per the germline V gene, CDR1 is SGDLS and CDR2 is YYNGEE. The CDR3 runs to 13 residues. V was trimmed by 4 bases and J by 3 bases, leaving 11 bases between them. The CDR3 reads CASSPRSGYEQYF. CDR3 DNA sequence: TGTGCCAGCAGCCCCCGTTCGGGCTACGAGCAGTACTTC.

This chain links TRBV9 with TRBJ1-2, with D unresolved. The V gene's germline CDR1 is SGDLS and CDR2 YYNGEE. Trimming pared 0 bases from V and 0 bases from J, leaving 15 bases between. There are 17 residues in the CDR3. The CDR3 region is CASSVARGGLSNYGYTF. The DNA of the CDR3 is TGTGCCAGCAGCGTAGCTCGGGGAGGCCTATCTAACTATGGCTACACCTTC.

CDR3 sequence (DNA): TGTGCCAGCAGCCACTCGGGGACTAGCGGGACCACCGGGGAGCTGTTTTTT. Amino acids: CASSHSGTSGTTGELFF. The chain uses TRBV3-1 (or the pseudogene TRBV3-2) and TRBJ2-2, with TRBD2 matching 13 bases. Germline lookup yields CDR1 LGHDT and CDR2 YNNKEL (reference sequence). The CDR3 loop spans 17 amino acids. The trim removed 3 bases at V and 4 bases at J, leaving 5 bases unmatched.

V is TRBV7-9 and J is TRBJ1-4; D remains ambiguous. V dropped 5 bases and J dropped 0 bases, with 10 bases sitting between them. This CDR3 is 15 amino acids long. Germline values: CDR1 SEHNR, CDR2 FQNEAQ (reference sequence). The CDR3 region is CASSAREPTNEKLFF. The CDR3, as DNA: TGTGCCAGCAGCGCCCGGGAGCCAACTAATGAAAAACTGTTTTTT. Supplemented by reference TRBV7-9 and TRBJ1-4, the full variable domain reads DTGVSQNPRHKITKRGQNVTFRCDPISEHNRLYWYRQTLGQGPEFLTYFQNEAQLEKSRLLSDRFSAERPKGSFSTLEIQRTEQGDSAMYLCASSAREPTNEKLFFGSGTQLSVL.

The chain carries TRBV4-1 and TRBJ2-5; D is undetermined. This CDR3 contains 14 residues. The V end was cut by 1 base, the J end by 5 bases, with 11 bases between. Germline loops: CDR1 MGHRA, CDR2 YSYEKL. CDR3 amino acids: CASSQAPTRETQYF. For the CDR3, the DNA is TGCGCCAGCAGCCAAGCGCCCACCAGGGAGACCCAGTACTTC.

This clone was seen more than once but under ten times. The CDR3 region is CASSPNPRTGWTEAFF. CDR3 in DNA: TGTGCCAGCAGCCCCAACCCGAGGACAGGGTGGACTGAAGCTTTCTTT. The chain links TRBV7-2 to TRBJ1-1; 8 bases are shared with TRBD1. The length of the CDR3 is 16 residues. The V segment lost 5 bases and the J segment 5 bases; nucleotides outside the gene matches: 13. Looked up from germline, CDR1 is SGHTA and CDR2 is FQGNSA.

CDR3 sequence (DNA): TGTGCCAGCAGTTACTCGGGGGACAGGGGTTCACCCCTCCACTTT. Protein product: CASSYSGDRGSPLHF. The chain links TRBV6-5 to TRBJ1-6, with 10 nucleotides matching TRBD1. Germline lookup yields CDR1 MNHEY and CDR2 SVGAGI. The CDR3 totals 15 residues. The J segment lost 9 bases and the V segment lost 0 bases, leaving 2 bases of the junction unmatched.

The chain couples TRBV5-1 to TRBJ2-1; the D gene is possibly TRBD2 (6 bases). The CDR3 loop spans 15 amino acids. Trimming removed 0 bases from V and 4 bases from J, with 11 bases in between. Germline CDR1 is SGHRS and CDR2 is YFSETQ. The CDR3 loop reads CASSLDPSVYNEQFF. DNA of the CDR3: TGCGCCAGCAGCTTGGATCCTAGCGTGTACAATGAGCAGTTCTTC.

The V gene is TRBV5-6, the J gene TRBJ2-5; D might be TRBD1 (6 bases). V lost 0 bases to trimming and J lost 7 bases, with 7 bases between them. Per the germline V gene, CDR1 is SGHDT and CDR2 is YYEEEE. The CDR3 sequence is 12 residues long. The DNA of the CDR3 is TGTGCCAGCAGCTTGGGGACAGCGACCCAGTACTTC. Protein sequence: CASSLGTATQYF.

This chain uses TRBV10-3 with TRBJ1-5; no reliable D call. Germline CDR1 reads ENHRY; CDR2 reads SYGVKD. The CDR3 contains 14 residues. The V end lost 10 bases, the J end lost 8 bases, and 21 bases lay between the germline ends. CDR3 in DNA: TGTGCCACCGTCCCTGGGGAAGGGAGGGAGCCCCAGCATTTT. Translating it yields CATVPGEGREPQHF.

V is TRBV7-2 and J is TRBJ2-5; 12 nucleotides match TRBD1. The trim removed 6 bases at V and 6 bases at J, leaving 14 bases unmatched. The CDR3 is made up of 17 amino acids. Germline lookup yields CDR1 SGHTA and CDR2 FQGNSA. For the CDR3, the DNA is TGTGCCAGCAGTCTAGGCTCCGGGACAGGGGGCGCTCAGACCCAGTACTTC. This encodes CASSLGSGTGGAQTQYF.

The chain joins TRBV27 to TRBJ1-5; the match to TRBD1 covers 8 bases. CDR3 length: 13 amino acids. With 8 bases clipped from V and 6 bases from J, the junction kept 6 bases outside the gene matches. In germline, CDR1 is MNHEY, CDR2 SMNVEV (reference sequence). The CDR3 DNA sequence: TGTGCCAGCTCTTGGACAGGGCCTCAGCCCCAGCATTTT. It encodes CASSWTGPQPQHF.

This chain connects TRBV24-1 to TRBJ2-2; 7 bases fit TRBD2. This CDR3 has 16 residues. The trim removed 4 bases at V and 3 bases at J, leaving 7 bases unmatched. The germline V gene has CDR1 KGHDR and CDR2 SFDVKD. The chain's CDR3 is CATSDQGTIDTGELFF. The CDR3 DNA is TGTGCCACCAGTGACCAAGGGACTATTGACACCGGGGAGCTGTTTTTT.

This sequence joins TRBV11-2 and TRBJ2-6; tentative D call: TRBD1 (6 bases). The V gene's germline CDR1 is SGHAT and CDR2 FQNNGV. With 3 bases removed from V and 0 bases from J, the gap between germline ends came to 18 bases. This CDR3 region has 19 residues. The CDR3 sequence is CASSLVLWDTGSGANVLTF. DNA of the CDR3: TGTGCCAGCAGCTTGGTCCTATGGGACACCGGCTCTGGGGCCAACGTCCTGACTTTC.

The chain couples TRBV13 to TRBJ2-7; the match to TRBD1 covers 7 bases. This CDR3 region has 13 residues. The germline gives CDR1 PRHDT, CDR2 FYEKMQ (reference sequence). With V trimmed by 3 bases and J by 3 bases, 2 bases remained unmatched. The CDR3 nucleotides read TGTGCCAGCAGCTTGACAGGGTACTACGAGCAGTACTTC. Translated: CASSLTGYYEQYF.

This sequence joins TRBV28 and TRBJ1-2; no reliable D call. Per the germline V gene, CDR1 is MDHEN and CDR2 is SYDVKM. Trimming removed 10 bases from V and 6 bases from J, with 15 bases in between. This CDR3 spans 12 amino acids. CDR3 in DNA: TGTGCCACCCGAGGGCTTGAGCATGGCTACACCTTC. Amino acid sequence: CATRGLEHGYTF.